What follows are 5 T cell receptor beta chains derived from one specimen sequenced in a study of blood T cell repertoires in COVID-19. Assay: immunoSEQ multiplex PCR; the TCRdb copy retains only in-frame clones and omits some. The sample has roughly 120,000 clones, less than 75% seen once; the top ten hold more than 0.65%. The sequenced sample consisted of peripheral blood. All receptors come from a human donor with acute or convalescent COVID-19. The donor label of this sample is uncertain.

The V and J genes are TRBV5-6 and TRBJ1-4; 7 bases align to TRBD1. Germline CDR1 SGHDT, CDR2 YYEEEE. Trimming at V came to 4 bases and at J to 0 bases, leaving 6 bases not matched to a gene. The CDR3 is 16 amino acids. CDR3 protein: CASSQLGTATNEKLFF. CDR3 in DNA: TGTGCCAGCAGCCAATTGGGGACAGCAACTAATGAAAAACTGTTTTTT.

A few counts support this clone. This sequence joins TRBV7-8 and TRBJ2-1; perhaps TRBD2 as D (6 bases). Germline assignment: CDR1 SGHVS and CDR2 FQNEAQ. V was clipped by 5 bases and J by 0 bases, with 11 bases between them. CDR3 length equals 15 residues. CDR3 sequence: CASSRLGGSYNEQFF. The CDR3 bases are TGTGCCAGCAGCCGCCTCGGGGGCTCCTACAATGAGCAGTTCTTC.

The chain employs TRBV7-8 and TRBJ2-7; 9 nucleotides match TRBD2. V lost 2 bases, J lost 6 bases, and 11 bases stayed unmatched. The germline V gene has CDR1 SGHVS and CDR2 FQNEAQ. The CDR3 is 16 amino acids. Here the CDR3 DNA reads TGTGCCAGCAGCTTAAGCGGCGGGGGGGCACTCCTCGAGCAGTACGTC. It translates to CASSLSGGGALLEQYV.

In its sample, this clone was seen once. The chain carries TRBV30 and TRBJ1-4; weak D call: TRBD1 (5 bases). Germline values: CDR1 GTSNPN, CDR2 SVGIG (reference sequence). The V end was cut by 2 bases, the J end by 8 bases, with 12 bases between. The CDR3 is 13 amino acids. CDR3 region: CAWSNGGNEKLFF. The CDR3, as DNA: TGTGCCTGGAGTAACGGGGGGAACGAAAAACTGTTTTTT.

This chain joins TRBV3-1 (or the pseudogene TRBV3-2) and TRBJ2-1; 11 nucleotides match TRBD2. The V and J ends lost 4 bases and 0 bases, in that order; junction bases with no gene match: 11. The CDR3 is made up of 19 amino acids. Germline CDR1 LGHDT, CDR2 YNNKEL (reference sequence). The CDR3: CASSPLVPSGGSSYNEQFF. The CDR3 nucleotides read TGTGCCAGCAGCCCACTCGTCCCTAGCGGGGGGAGCTCCTACAATGAGCAGTTCTTC.